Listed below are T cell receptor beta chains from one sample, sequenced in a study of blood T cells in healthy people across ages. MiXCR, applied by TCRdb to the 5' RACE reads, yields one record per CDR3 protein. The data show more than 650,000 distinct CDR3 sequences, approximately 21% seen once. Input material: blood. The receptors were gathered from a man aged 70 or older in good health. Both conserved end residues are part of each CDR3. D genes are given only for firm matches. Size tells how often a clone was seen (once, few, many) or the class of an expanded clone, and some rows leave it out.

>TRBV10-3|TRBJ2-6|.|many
TGTGCCATTAGCAGGGAGTCTGGGGCCAACGTCCTGACTTTC
CAISRESGANVLTF
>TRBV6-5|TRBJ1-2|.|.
TGTGCCAGCAGTTACCTCTGGGAGGTGGACGGGAGGGCCTATGGCTACACCTTC
CASSYLWEVDGRAYGYTF
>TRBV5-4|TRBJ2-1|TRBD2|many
TGTGCCAGCAGCCCAGGCGGACTAGCGGGATACAATGAGCAGTTCTTC
CASSPGGLAGYNEQFF
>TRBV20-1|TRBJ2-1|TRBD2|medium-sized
TGCAGTGCTCTGGCTAGCGGGGGGTCCTCCTACAATGAGCAGTTCTTC
CSALASGGSSYNEQFF
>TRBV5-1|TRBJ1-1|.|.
TGCGCCAGCAGCTTGGGTTTGAACACTGAAGCTCTCTTT
CASSLGLNTEALF
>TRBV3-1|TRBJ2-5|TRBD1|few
TGTGCCAGCAGCCGGGACAGTACGCGTGGGACCCAGTACTTC
CASSRDSTRGTQYF
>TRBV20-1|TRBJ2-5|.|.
TGCACCGGACTAAACCAAGAGACCCAGTACTTC
CTGLNQETQYF
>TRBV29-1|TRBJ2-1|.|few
TGCAGCGTTGATACTAGTTACAATGAGCCGTTCTTC
CSVDTSYNEPFF
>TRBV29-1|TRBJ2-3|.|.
TGCAGCGTTGATGGGGGAATGGGAGATACGCAGTATTTT
CSVDGGMGDTQYF
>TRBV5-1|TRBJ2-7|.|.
TGCGCCAGCAGCTTGGTTGGACGGAGCTCCTACGAGCAGTACTTC
CASSLVGRSSYEQYF
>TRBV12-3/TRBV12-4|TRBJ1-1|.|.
TGTGCCAGCAGTGTTAGGAACACTGAAGCTTTCTTT
CASSVRNTEAFF
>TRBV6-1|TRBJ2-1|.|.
TGTGCCAGCAGTGAATACGGTTCCAGCTCCTACAATGAGCAGTTCTTC
CASSEYGSSSYNEQFF
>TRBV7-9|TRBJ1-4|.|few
TGTGCCAGCAGCTTAGCTTGGCTTACCAATGAAAAACTGTTTTTT
CASSLAWLTNEKLFF
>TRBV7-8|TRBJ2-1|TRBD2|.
TGTGCCAGCAGCTTGGAAGGACTAGTCCTCTCCTACAATGAGCAGTTCTTC
CASSLEGLVLSYNEQFF
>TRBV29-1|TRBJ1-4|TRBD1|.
TGCAGCGTTGCCGGGACAGGGCAAGAAAAACTGTTTTTT
CSVAGTGQEKLFF
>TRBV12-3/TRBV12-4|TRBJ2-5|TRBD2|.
TGTGCCAGCAGCACTTACCGGACCGGGAGGGCCGGAGAGACCCAGTACTTC
CASSTYRTGRAGETQYF
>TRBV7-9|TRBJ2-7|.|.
TGTGCCAGCAGCTTCACAAGTTACGAGCAGTACTTC
CASSFTSYEQYF
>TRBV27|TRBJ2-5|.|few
TGTGCCAGCAACCCCGGCCCTGACGCAAAAGAGACCCAGTACTTC
CASNPGPDAKETQYF
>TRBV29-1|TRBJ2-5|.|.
TGCAGCGTTGAACCCAAAGGTCTAGGTTCGGAGACCCAGTACTTC
CSVEPKGLGSETQYF
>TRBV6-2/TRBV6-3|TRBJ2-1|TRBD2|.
TGTGCCAGCAGTGACCGGACTAGCGGGGGGTACAATGAGCAGTTCTTC
CASSDRTSGGYNEQFF
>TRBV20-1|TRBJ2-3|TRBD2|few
TGCAGTGCAGTACGACTAGCGGGAGAGGGGGATACGCAGTATTTT
CSAVRLAGEGDTQYF
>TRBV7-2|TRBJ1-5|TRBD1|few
TGTGCCAGCAGTTGGGACAGTAGCAATCAGCCCCAGCATTTT
CASSWDSSNQPQHF
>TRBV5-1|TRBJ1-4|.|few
TGCGCCAGCAGCATCCGGGGGGGACCGGAGGAAAAACTGTTTTTT
CASSIRGGPEEKLFF
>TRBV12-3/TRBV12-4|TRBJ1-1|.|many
TGTGCCAGCGTTACCACAGGGAACACTGAAGCTTTCTTT
CASVTTGNTEAFF
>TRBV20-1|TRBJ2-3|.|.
TGCAGTGCTAGAGATGGAAACTTGGTTAGGGAGACGCAGTATTTT
CSARDGNLVRETQYF
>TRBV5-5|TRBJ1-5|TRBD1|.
TGTGCCAGCAGCTTGGGGCCGGGACAGTGCCTTTATAGCAATCAGCCCCAGCATTTT
CASSLGPGQCLYSNQPQHF
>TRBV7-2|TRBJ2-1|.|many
TGTGCCAGCAGGCCCCCGGGGACGCCCCTCTACAATGAGCAGTTCTTC
CASRPPGTPLYNEQFF
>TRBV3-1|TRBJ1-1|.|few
TGTGCCAGCAGCCAAGTTCCCCGAATGAACACTGAAGCTTTCTTT
CASSQVPRMNTEAFF
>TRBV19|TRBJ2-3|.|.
TGTGCCAGTAGTAACCAGGGAACCCTGAAGTTGGATACGCAGTATTTT
CASSNQGTLKLDTQYF
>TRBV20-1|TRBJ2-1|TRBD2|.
TGCAGTGCTATAACTAGCGGGGGGGCTTTTGAGCAGTTCTTC
CSAITSGGAFEQFF
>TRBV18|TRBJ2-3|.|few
TGTGCCAGCTCACCCGGACAGATGAGCACAGATACGCAGTATTTT
CASSPGQMSTDTQYF